This paragraph reports one TCR beta chain. The antigen is unknown. The data were taken from a study of T cells in Graves' hyperthyroidism and ophthalmopathy. RNA transcripts yielded amplified TCR beta CDR3 regions. First-round RT-PCR of the TCR CDR3 relied on the HTBI primer set. One entry per CDR3 protein results from TCRdb running MiXCR on the multiplex PCR reads. The table includes fewer than 400,000 distinct CDR3 sequences, around 17% detected once. This CDR3 is built from 13 residues. Trimming stripped 5 bases from V and 4 bases from J, with 10 bases between. CDR1 and CDR2 (germline): SEHNR, FQNEAQ (reference sequence). Exclusion of a patient resulted from uncontrolled infection, other autoimmune disease, pregnancy or lactation. Study results and limitations: Separating ophthalmopathy from stable hyperthyroidism was achieved by a 13 V-J model. The majority of expanded thyroid clonotypes above 0.001 also appeared in blood.

This TCR was sampled from a man aged 30 to 45 with Graves' hyperthyroidism. The source material was blood. The rearrangement links TRBV7-9 to TRBJ2-3, with D perhaps TRBD1 (5 bases). CDR3 coding DNA: TGTGCCAGCAGCCAAAGGGGCGCAGATACGCAGTATTTT. It encodes CASSQRGADTQYF.